Below are 27 T cell receptor beta chains sequenced from a single sample in a study of T cell changes during pregnancy in multiple sclerosis. TCRdb's copy holds only in-frame clones and misses some; the assay was immunoSEQ multiplex PCR. In the table there are about 77,000 clones, around 93% of which are singletons. Sequenced here: peripheral blood, sampled after pregnancy. The receptors stem from a female donor in good health, enrolled as a control in a pregnancy study.

This chain links TRBV7-2 with TRBJ2-4, with D maybe TRBD1 (5 bases). Trimming stripped 2 bases from V and 3 bases from J, with 14 bases between. The CDR3 length is 16 residues. Germline V gene sequence: CDR1 SGHTA, CDR2 FQGNSA. The CDR3 loop is CASSLKPRQGKNIQYF. The CDR3 bases are TGTGCCAGCAGCTTAAAACCCCGGCAGGGCAAAAACATTCAGTACTTC.

This chain connects TRBV14 to TRBJ2-7; the D gene is possibly TRBD2 (6 bases). The germline V and J ends were trimmed by 1 base and 3 bases, with 16 bases remaining between them. Germline CDR1 is SGHDN and CDR2 is FVKESK. The CDR3 totals 16 residues. DNA for the CDR3: TGTGCCAGCAGCCAAGTTCTCCGGGCGGGATTCTACGAGCAGTACTTC. It translates to CASSQVLRAGFYEQYF.

The chain links TRBV19 to TRBJ2-7; possibly TRBD1 for D (6 bases). The CDR3 runs to 15 residues. Germline V gives CDR1 LNHDA, CDR2 SQIVND (reference sequence). V dropped 6 bases and J dropped 2 bases, with 17 bases sitting between them. CDR3 residues: CASRAQGYTTYEQYF. The CDR3 nucleotides read TGTGCCAGTAGGGCGCAGGGGTATACCACCTACGAGCAGTACTTC.

The rearrangement joins TRBV7-3 to TRBJ2-2, with 11 positions matching TRBD2. With V trimmed by 3 bases and J by 4 bases, 4 bases remained unmatched. The CDR3 contains 16 residues. The germline CDR1 and CDR2 sequences are SGHTA and FQGTGA. The CDR3 DNA reads as TGTGCCAGCAGCTTCCCGGGACTAGCGGCCACCGGGGAGCTGTTTTTT. This translates into CASSFPGLAATGELFF.

V and J are TRBV5-6 and TRBJ2-7, with 9 bases aligning to TRBD1. The ends lost 0 bases at V and 2 bases at J; junction bases unmatched: 3. The CDR3 runs to 15 residues. Germline V gene sequence: CDR1 SGHDT, CDR2 YYEEEE. For the CDR3, the DNA is TGTGCCAGCAGCTTGGTGGGACAGGGAGCCTACGAGCAGTACTTC. This translates into CASSLVGQGAYEQYF. The entire variable domain, with the rest obtained from reference TRBV5-6 and TRBJ2-7, is as follows: DAGVTQSPTHLIKTRGQQVTLRCSPKSGHDTVSWYQQALGQGPQFIFQYYEEEERQRGNFPDRFSGHQFPNYSSELNVNALLLGDSALYLCASSLVGQGAYEQYFGPGTRLTVT.

The rearrangement links TRBV5-6 to TRBJ1-1, with D unresolved. Germline CDR1 and CDR2: SGHDT and YYEEEE. There are 12 residues in the CDR3. Trimming pared 2 bases from V and 10 bases from J, leaving 12 bases between. The CDR3 is CASSFETNGAFF. CDR3 nucleotide sequence: TGTGCCAGCAGCTTTGAAACGAACGGAGCTTTCTTT. The whole variable domain, remainder taken from reference TRBV5-6 and TRBJ1-1, is DAGVTQSPTHLIKTRGQQVTLRCSPKSGHDTVSWYQQALGQGPQFIFQYYEEEERQRGNFPDRFSGHQFPNYSSELNVNALLLGDSALYLCASSFETNGAFFGQGTRLTVV.

The chain employs TRBV7-2 and TRBJ1-2; D may be TRBD1 (6 bases). CDR1 and CDR2 from the germline V gene are SGHTA and FQGNSA. CDR3 length equals 14 residues. The germline V and J ends were trimmed by 5 bases and 2 bases, with 12 bases remaining between them. CDR3 nucleotides: TGTGCCAGCAGCCTCTCGACAGGAAACTATGGCTACACCTTC. This translates into CASSLSTGNYGYTF.

The chain uses TRBV7-8 and TRBJ2-7, with 8 bases identical to TRBD2. The V gene's germline CDR1 is SGHVS and CDR2 FQNEAQ. CDR3 size: 15 residues. J gave up 0 bases and V 3 bases, and 4 bases lay outside the gene matches. The CDR3 DNA sequence: TGTGCCAGCAGCTTTGGAAGCGGGAGCTCCTACGAGCAGTACTTC. Residues: CASSFGSGSSYEQYF.

This rearrangement joins TRBV6-6 to TRBJ2-5; D is unresolved. V was clipped by 7 bases and J by 1 base, with 10 bases between them. The CDR3 length is 13 residues. Per the germline V gene, CDR1 is MNHNY and CDR2 is SVGAGI (reference sequence). Written as DNA, the CDR3 is TGTGCCAGCAATAAACAGTCCCAAGAGACCCAGTACTTC. This sequence encodes CASNKQSQETQYF.

The chain joins TRBV2 to TRBJ1-6; D is unresolved. V gave up 8 bases and J gave up 7 bases, with 9 bases separating them. The V gene's germline CDR1 is SNHLY and CDR2 FYNNEI. The CDR3 is 12 residues long. The CDR3 coding sequence is TGTGCCAGCCGGGTTACAAATTCACCCCTCCACTTT. Encoded protein: CASRVTNSPLHF.

The chain has TRBV5-8 and TRBJ2-4; weak D call: TRBD1 (6 bases). Trimming cost V 4 bases and J 1 base, with 18 bases left between them. This CDR3 is 17 amino acids long. From germline, CDR1 is SGHTS and CDR2 YDEGEE. CDR3 protein: CASSRTGFGEAKNIQYF. DNA for the CDR3: TGTGCCAGCAGCCGAACAGGGTTTGGGGAGGCCAAAAACATTCAGTACTTC.

The genes are TRBV28 and TRBJ1-5; unclear D gene. The length of the CDR3 is 15 residues. Germline loops: CDR1 MDHEN, CDR2 SYDVKM. Trimming removed 2 bases at V and 2 bases at J, with 10 bases between. The CDR3 sequence is CASSLPPTGNQPQHF. The CDR3 bases are TGTGCCAGCAGTTTACCCCCAACTGGCAATCAGCCCCAGCATTTT.

The chain is built from TRBV6-4 and TRBJ1-1; a possible D gene is TRBD1 (5 bases). The CDR3 is 14 amino acids. In germline, CDR1 is MRHNA, CDR2 SNTAGT. V lost 2 bases, J lost 5 bases, and 12 bases lay in between. The CDR3 here is CASSDVAGSTEAFF. CDR3 coding DNA: TGTGCCAGCAGTGACGTTGCAGGGTCAACTGAAGCTTTCTTT.

This chain connects TRBV6-1 to TRBJ2-2, with D possibly being TRBD1 (6 bases). Trimming removed 6 bases from V and 3 bases from J, with 11 bases in between. The CDR3 is made up of 14 amino acids. Germline V CDR1 and CDR2: MNHNS, SASEGT. The CDR3 region has the DNA TGTGCCAGCAGAACGACAGGAGACACCGGGGAGCTGTTTTTT. It specifies CASRTTGDTGELFF.

The rearrangement joins TRBV7-2 to TRBJ2-7; 9 bases map to TRBD2. Per the germline V gene, CDR1 is SGHTA and CDR2 is FQGNSA. CDR3 length: 17 amino acids. V lost 1 base and J lost 4; bases outside the gene matches: 11. The CDR3 DNA sequence: TGTGCCAGCAGCTTAGGGGGTTTGGCGGGGGGGCTTTACGAGCAGTACTTC. Translating it yields CASSLGGLAGGLYEQYF.

V is TRBV5-1 and J is TRBJ2-1; 8 bases map to TRBD2. Germline CDR1 SGHRS, CDR2 YFSETQ. V lost 4 bases, J lost 0 bases, and 15 bases stayed unmatched. There are 19 residues in the CDR3. The chain's CDR3 is CASSPAGARGASSYNEQFF. The CDR3 DNA reads TGCGCCAGCAGCCCCGCCGGCGCGCGGGGGGCGAGCTCCTACAATGAGCAGTTCTTC.

The V gene is TRBV6-1, the J gene TRBJ1-6; possibly TRBD1 for D (5 bases). The V and J ends lost 7 bases and 2 bases respectively, with 9 bases between them. The CDR3 spans 14 residues. Germline V gene data show CDR1 as MNHNS and CDR2 as SASEGT. The CDR3 DNA sequence: TGTGCCAGCAAAGAGACAGCCTATAATTCACCCCTCCACTTT. Translating it yields CASKETAYNSPLHF.

The CDR3 region is CASSAPPGGDQPQHF. DNA for the CDR3: TGTGCCAGCAGTGCCCCTCCGGGGGGCGATCAGCCCCAGCATTTT. J is TRBJ1-5 and V is TRBV6-1; TRBD1 is a possible D gene (6 bases). The V gene's germline CDR1 is MNHNS and CDR2 SASEGT. The length of the CDR3 is 15 residues. Trimming took 4 bases from V and 5 from J, leaving 15 bases between them.

The chain carries TRBV29-1 and TRBJ2-1; the match to TRBD2 covers 14 bases. V lost 7 bases, J lost 6 bases, and 2 bases stayed unmatched. CDR3 length: 13 residues. Germline loops: CDR1 SQVTM, CDR2 ANQGSEA. Here the CDR3 reads CSGLAGGPNEQFF. The CDR3 coding sequence is TGCAGCGGACTAGCGGGAGGGCCCAATGAGCAGTTCTTC.

This clone appeared once. This rearrangement joins TRBV19 to TRBJ2-2; 8 nucleotides line up with TRBD1. The germline gives CDR1 LNHDA, CDR2 SQIVND (reference sequence). The V segment lost 6 bases and the J segment 7 bases; nucleotides outside the gene matches: 7. The CDR3 spans 14 residues. CDR3 in amino acids: CASRSQGAVGELFF. The CDR3 DNA is TGTGCCAGTAGGTCCCAGGGGGCAGTCGGGGAGCTGTTTTTT.

This chain links TRBV6-6 with TRBJ1-1; TRBD1 might be the D (6 bases). The CDR3 is made up of 16 amino acids. Trimming pared 6 bases from V and 0 bases from J, leaving 17 bases between. Looked up from germline, CDR1 is MNHNY and CDR2 is SVGAGI (reference sequence). Here the CDR3 reads CASSNGGAGMNTEAFF. CDR3 sequence (DNA): TGTGCCAGCAGCAACGGGGGGGCGGGGATGAACACTGAAGCTTTCTTT.

The V gene is TRBV7-9, the J gene TRBJ1-5; 9 positions agree with TRBD1. The CDR3 extends over 17 amino acids. The germline CDR1 and CDR2 sequences are SEHNR and FQNEAQ (reference sequence). V trimming: 2 bases; J trimming: 7 bases; junction bases outside the gene matches: 12. CDR3 nucleotides: TGTGCCAGCAGCTTATATGGACAGGGGCCAAGTGGGCAGCCCCAGCATTTT. Its translation is CASSLYGQGPSGQPQHF.

The rearrangement uses TRBV5-8 and TRBJ1-6; no clear D gene. V shed 4 bases and J shed 3 bases, with 14 bases lying between them. CDR3 length: 16 residues. CDR1 and CDR2 (germline): SGHTS, YDEGEE. CDR3: CASSPPISGYNSPLHF. The CDR3 DNA follows: TGTGCCAGCAGCCCGCCTATTTCGGGCTATAATTCACCCCTCCACTTT.

The chain carries TRBV9 and TRBJ2-5; a weak D match, TRBD2 (5 bases). The length of the CDR3 is 14 residues. V lost 3 bases and J lost 2, with 11 bases in between. CDR1 is SGDLS, CDR2 YYNGEE, per germline. The CDR3 region is CASSGTGVQETQYF. The CDR3 DNA sequence: TGTGCCAGCAGCGGGACTGGCGTTCAAGAGACCCAGTACTTC.

The chain is built from TRBV19 and TRBJ1-6; 7 bases agree with TRBD1. From germline, CDR1 is LNHDA and CDR2 SQIVND (reference sequence). J lost 8 bases, V lost 5 bases, and 15 bases had no gene match. The CDR3 is 17 amino acids. The CDR3, as DNA: TGTGCCAGTAGTCCCCGACCCGGGACAGCGCGTCATTCACCCCTCCACTTT. Its protein product is CASSPRPGTARHSPLHF.

This clone occurred a few times. CDR3 sequence reads: CASSLGLAGVSYEQYF. CDR3 bases: TGTGCCAGCAGCTTAGGACTAGCGGGTGTCTCCTACGAGCAGTACTTC. This chain connects TRBV7-8 to TRBJ2-7; the match to TRBD2 covers 10 bases. V trimming: 1 base; J trimming: 0 bases; junction bases outside the gene matches: 3. This CDR3 region has 16 residues. CDR1 is SGHVS, CDR2 FQNEAQ, per germline.

V gene TRBV10-2 combines with J gene TRBJ2-7; D not resolved. CDR1 is WSHSY and CDR2 is SAAADI in the germline V gene. Trimming pared 3 bases from V and 9 bases from J, leaving 12 bases between. CDR3 size: 12 residues. The CDR3 is CASSETRSGQYF. The CDR3, as DNA: TGCGCCAGCAGTGAAACCCGGTCGGGGCAGTACTTC.